This T cell receptor (beta chain) was sequenced in a study of T-cell memory formation after mild COVID-19. The CDR3 loop spans 15 amino acids. Between the trimmed V and J ends, which lost 11 bases and 6 bases, there was a span of 23 bases. CDR1 and CDR2 from the germline V gene are MNHNS and SASEGT. Libraries for TCRalpha and TCRbeta carried sample barcodes and unique molecular identifiers via 5'RACE. TCRdb recomputed calls from the 5' RACE reads with MiXCR, one row per CDR3 protein. This sample yields around 370,000 distinct CDR3 sequences, of which 20% to 25% are seen a single time; under 15% belongs to the top ten.

This receptor was identified in an adult woman who had mild COVID-19 (a few samples of this study predate the infection). Cell type and time point are not known. The chain employs TRBV6-1 and TRBJ2-1; weak D call: TRBD1 (5 bases). Sequencing was performed on PBMCs or a T cell subset sorted from them (not recorded which). As DNA, the CDR3 is TGTGCCCTTACCCCCGACAGCCACAAGGGCAATGAGCAGTTCTTC. This translates into CALTPDSHKGNEQFF.